The 28 T cell receptor beta chains presented below share a single source sample, sequenced in a study of graft-versus-host responses after intestinal transplantation. Method: immunoSEQ multiplex PCR; TCRdb's copy keeps in-frame clones and lacks some. The sample has 35,000 to 45,000 clones, under 90% seen once. The specimen comprised PBMCs, sampled just under 270 days after transplant. These receptors originate from a human patient who received an intestinal transplant, so some T cells may come from the graft donor.

J is TRBJ1-1 and V is TRBV27; maybe TRBD1 (5 bases). The V end was cut by 0 bases, the J end by 1 base, with 9 bases between. There are 15 residues in the CDR3. Per germline, CDR1 MNHEY and CDR2 SMNVEV (reference sequence). CDR3 DNA: TGTGCCAGCAGTTTATCCGGGACGGCGAACACTGAAGCTTTCTTT. This gives the protein CASSLSGTANTEAFF.

V is TRBV30 and J is TRBJ2-7; D is perhaps TRBD2 (5 bases). Germline CDR1 reads GTSNPN; CDR2 reads SVGIG (reference sequence). V dropped 4 bases and J dropped 0 bases, with 10 bases sitting between them. This CDR3 is built from 13 residues. The CDR3 region is CAWTSGISYEQYF. In DNA, the CDR3 is TGTGCCTGGACATCGGGGATCTCCTACGAGCAGTACTTC.

The chain links TRBV18 to TRBJ1-6; 9 bases line up with TRBD1. The germline V gene has CDR1 KGHSH and CDR2 LQKENI. This CDR3 has 16 residues. V lost 5 bases, J lost 7 bases, and 9 bases stayed unmatched. The CDR3 DNA reads TGTGCCAGCTCAATTGGTTGGGACAGGGCGAATTCACCCCTCCACTTT. It specifies CASSIGWDRANSPLHF.

This chain links TRBV7-2 with TRBJ2-7; D gene ambiguous. The CDR3 sequence is 14 residues long. V was shortened by 2 bases and J by 5 bases, with 13 bases between the two germline ends. The germline gives CDR1 SGHTA, CDR2 FQGNSA. CDR3 loop: CASSLLTTGNEQYF. CDR3 coding DNA: TGTGCCAGCAGCTTATTAACAACGGGCAACGAGCAGTACTTC. The variable domain in full, completed from reference TRBV7-2 and TRBJ2-7, reads GAGVSQSPSNKVTEKGKDVELRCDPISGHTALYWYRQSLGQGLEFLIYFQGNSAPDKSGLPSDRFSAERTGGSVSTLTIQRTQQEDSAVYLCASSLLTTGNEQYFGPGTRLTVT.

The V gene is TRBV6-1, the J gene TRBJ2-1; 7 nucleotides match TRBD2. V lost 7 bases and J lost 9; bases outside the gene matches: 3. Germline V gene data show CDR1 as MNHNS and CDR2 as SASEGT. This CDR3 region has 11 residues. The CDR3 DNA reads as TGTGCCAGCACGGGCGGGGGTGAGCAGTTCTTC. Protein product: CASTGGGEQFF.

This clone appeared a few times. V is TRBV9 and J is TRBJ2-1; 8 nucleotides line up with TRBD2. Germline assignment: CDR1 SGDLS and CDR2 YYNGEE. V trimming: 4 bases; J trimming: 9 bases; junction bases outside the gene matches: 9. The CDR3 is made up of 14 amino acids. CDR3 in amino acids: CASSPPYSGVEQFF. The CDR3 DNA is TGTGCCAGCAGCCCGCCCTATAGCGGGGTTGAGCAGTTCTTC.

The rearrangement joins TRBV30 to TRBJ2-7; D gene unclear. Looked up from germline, CDR1 is GTSNPN and CDR2 is SVGIG (reference sequence). CDR3 length: 11 amino acids. Trimming left V 0 bases short and J 4 bases short, with 4 bases between. The chain's CDR3 is CAWSVKYEQYF. In DNA form, the CDR3 reads TGTGCCTGGAGTGTCAAGTACGAGCAGTACTTC.

The rearrangement links TRBV13 to TRBJ2-6; the D gene is possibly TRBD2 (5 bases). V lost 2 bases and J 0 bases, leaving 26 bases between the germline ends. The CDR3 runs 22 residues. The germline V gene has CDR1 PRHDT and CDR2 FYEKMQ (reference sequence). CDR3 sequence: CASSLWSPGESSPLSGANVLTF. The CDR3 nucleotides are TGTGCCAGCAGCTTATGGAGTCCCGGGGAGTCCTCCCCCCTCTCTGGGGCCAACGTCCTGACTTTC. The full variable domain, rest sourced from reference TRBV13 and TRBJ2-6, is AAGVIQSPRHLIKEKRETATLKCYPIPRHDTVYWYQQGPGQDPQFLISFYEKMQSDKGSIPDRFSAQQFSDYHSELNMSSLELGDSALYFCASSLWSPGESSPLSGANVLTFGAGSRLTVL.

The chain has TRBV14 and TRBJ2-7; D gene unclear. Germline assignment: CDR1 SGHDN and CDR2 FVKESK. V gave up 1 base and J gave up 2 bases, with 9 bases separating them. CDR3 length equals 14 residues. CDR3 DNA: TGTGCCAGCAGCCAAGTCCAGGACCCCTACGAGCAGTACTTC. Translating it yields CASSQVQDPYEQYF.

This clone showed up just once. V and J are TRBV6-5 and TRBJ1-1; D gene ambiguous. Germline assignment: CDR1 MNHEY and CDR2 SVGAGI. Trimming stripped 5 bases from V and 1 base from J, with 8 bases between. The CDR3 loop spans 13 amino acids. CDR3 amino acids: CASSNRENTEAFF. The CDR3 DNA is TGTGCCAGCAGTAATCGGGAGAACACTGAAGCTTTCTTT.

The chain uses TRBV30 and TRBJ1-6; 8 positions match TRBD1. With V trimmed by 3 bases and J by 7 bases, 8 bases remained unmatched. The CDR3 is 15 residues long. The germline CDR1 and CDR2 sequences are GTSNPN and SVGIG (reference sequence). CDR3 DNA: TGTGCCTGGAGCCTTTACAGGGGGTCAAATTCACCCCTCCACTTT. It translates to CAWSLYRGSNSPLHF.

The chain combines TRBV5-1 with TRBJ2-2; TRBD1 might be the D (6 bases). The CDR3 extends over 17 amino acids. CDR1 and CDR2 (germline): SGHRS, YFSETQ. The germline V and J ends were trimmed by 4 bases and 1 base, with 17 bases remaining between them. CDR3: CASSPMGAGRNTGELFF. In nucleotides, the CDR3 is TGCGCCAGCAGCCCCATGGGGGCAGGGAGGAACACCGGGGAGCTGTTTTTT. The full variable domain, with the rest looked up from reference TRBV5-1 and TRBJ2-2, is KAGVTQTPRYLIKTRGQQVTLSCSPISGHRSVSWYQQTPGQGLQFLFEYFSETQRNKGNFPGRFSGRQFSNSRSEMNVSTLELGDSALYLCASSPMGAGRNTGELFFGEGSRLTVL.

The chain has TRBV5-6 and TRBJ2-7, with D possibly called TRBD1 or TRBD2 (5 bases each). The germline CDR1 and CDR2 sequences are SGHDT and YYEEEE. The V and J ends lost 4 bases and 5 bases respectively, with 13 bases between them. This CDR3 comprises 13 residues. The CDR3 spells CASSLGRFDEQYF. The CDR3 DNA is TGTGCCAGCAGCCTGGGACGCTTTGACGAGCAGTACTTC.

The genes are TRBV5-8 and TRBJ2-7; TRBD2 agrees at 12 bases. The CDR3 is made up of 15 amino acids. The germline gives CDR1 SGHTS, CDR2 YDEGEE. Losses at the gene ends were 4 bases for V and 6 bases for J; bases not matched to a gene: 8. CDR3 in amino acids: CASSLRTSGVSEQYF. DNA for the CDR3: TGTGCCAGCAGCCTTCGGACTAGCGGGGTTAGCGAGCAGTACTTC.

The chain is built from TRBV10-3 and TRBJ2-5, with TRBD2 identical over 8 bases. Germline values: CDR1 ENHRY, CDR2 SYGVKD. The CDR3 has 14 amino acids. V gave up 4 bases and J gave up 3 bases; unmatched junction bases: 4. The CDR3 loop is CAISAAGAKETQYF. The DNA for the CDR3 is TGTGCCATCAGTGCAGCGGGGGCGAAAGAGACCCAGTACTTC.

This clone was picked up one time. The genes are TRBV6-6 and TRBJ2-1; D ambiguous. With 6 bases removed from V and 8 bases from J, the gap between germline ends came to 11 bases. The CDR3 length is 12 residues. Germline values: CDR1 MNHNY, CDR2 SVGAGI (reference sequence). This CDR3 is CASRGGGDEQFF. In nucleotides, the CDR3 is TGTGCCAGCAGGGGCGGCGGTGATGAGCAGTTCTTC.

The chain uses TRBV30 and TRBJ2-7; 10 nucleotides line up with TRBD1. The CDR3 is 13 residues long. Germline V CDR1 and CDR2: GTSNPN, SVGIG (reference sequence). V shed 7 bases, J shed 2 bases, and the junction held 5 bases outside the gene matches. CDR3 sequence (DNA): TGTGCCTCGAAGGGACAGGGGACCTACGAGCAGTACTTC. This sequence encodes CASKGQGTYEQYF.

In this sample, this clone turned up once. The rearrangement links TRBV10-3 to TRBJ2-1; the D call may be TRBD1 or TRBD2 (5 bases each). Germline V gives CDR1 ENHRY, CDR2 SYGVKD. Trimming shortened V by 6 bases and J by 10 bases, and 22 bases separated the two germline ends. The CDR3 spans 15 residues. The CDR3 coding sequence is TGTGCCATCAGCCTCTCCGTCCCCGGGGCGGAGGAGCAGTTCTTC. This translates into CAISLSVPGAEEQFF.

A single count supports this clone. V is TRBV20-1 and J is TRBJ2-7; no clear D. CDR3 length: 11 amino acids. V lost 5 bases to trimming and J lost 6 bases, with 11 bases between them. The germline gives CDR1 DFQATT, CDR2 SNEGSKA (reference sequence). In DNA form, the CDR3 reads TGCAGTGCTCCGCTAGGACCCGAGCAGTACTTC. As protein: CSAPLGPEQYF.

V is TRBV27 and J is TRBJ1-1; D call uncertain. Germline V gene data show CDR1 as MNHEY and CDR2 as SMNVEV (reference sequence). The CDR3 covers 14 residues. Trimming pared 5 bases from V and 3 bases from J, leaving 13 bases between. The CDR3 here is CASSPGAVDTEAFF. In nucleotides, the CDR3 is TGTGCCAGCAGTCCCGGCGCCGTTGACACTGAAGCTTTCTTT.

This clone was counted only a few times. CDR3 in DNA: TGCGCCAGCAGCTTAGCGGGGGGGCCTGTCTCAGATACGCAGTATTTT. It is translated as CASSLAGGPVSDTQYF. V and J are TRBV5-1 and TRBJ2-3; TRBD2 matches 10 bases. This CDR3 comprises 16 residues. Germline V lookup: CDR1 SGHRS, CDR2 YFSETQ. J was trimmed by 4 bases and V by 2 bases; bases with no gene match: 7.

This chain connects TRBV9 to TRBJ2-2; D call uncertain. V was clipped by 7 bases and J by 0 bases, with 10 bases between them. Germline V lookup: CDR1 SGDLS, CDR2 YYNGEE. The CDR3 covers 14 residues. The CDR3 protein is CASQYRTNTGELFF. The CDR3 region has the DNA TGTGCCAGCCAGTATAGAACGAACACCGGGGAGCTGTTTTTT. Based on the CDR3 plus reference TRBV9 and TRBJ2-2, the full variable domain is DSGVTQTPKHLITATGQRVTLRCSPRSGDLSVYWYQQSLDQGLQFLIQYYNGEERAKGNILERFSAQQFPDLHSELNLSSLELGDSALYFCASQYRTNTGELFFGEGSRLTVL.

This clone was picked up one time. This chain uses TRBV10-3 with TRBJ1-2, with D uncertain. Germline assignment: CDR1 ENHRY and CDR2 SYGVKD. V gave up 0 bases and J gave up 8 bases, with 10 bases separating them. This CDR3 has 13 amino acids. In nucleotides, the CDR3 is TGTGCCATCAGTGAGTCGCAGGTTGGGGGCTACACCTTC. It specifies CAISESQVGGYTF.

This rearrangement joins TRBV9 to TRBJ2-1; D might be TRBD1 (6 bases). Between the trimmed V and J ends, which lost 3 bases and 6 bases, there was a span of 16 bases. The CDR3 runs 15 residues. Germline V gene data show CDR1 as SGDLS and CDR2 as YYNGEE. CDR3 amino acids: CASSAEGVWSNEQFF. CDR3 coding DNA: TGTGCCAGCAGCGCCGAGGGGGTTTGGTCCAATGAGCAGTTCTTC.

The CDR3 spells CASSLALSQWDEQYF. CDR3 DNA: TGTGCCAGCAGCTTGGCACTTAGCCAGTGGGACGAGCAGTACTTC. The chain uses TRBV5-6 and TRBJ2-5; unclear D gene. The DNA matches TRBJ2-7 better at its end, which makes the J call doubtful. There are 15 residues in the CDR3. The germline V gene has CDR1 SGHDT and CDR2 YYEEEE.

V is TRBV6-1 and J is TRBJ2-3; D is possibly TRBD1 (6 bases). Trimming stripped 4 bases from V and 1 base from J, with 12 bases between. The CDR3 is 15 residues long. Germline values: CDR1 MNHNS, CDR2 SASEGT. The CDR3 DNA follows: TGTGCCAGCAGTGTCACCCGACAGGGCACAGATACGCAGTATTTT. It encodes CASSVTRQGTDTQYF.

The chain links TRBV11-3 to TRBJ2-1; no firm D call. Trimming pared 2 bases from V and 4 bases from J, leaving 12 bases between. This CDR3 contains 15 residues. Germline V gene sequence: CDR1 SGHNT, CDR2 YENEEA. The CDR3 DNA is TGTGCCAGCAGCTTAAGTAGCCGCCCATACAATGAGCAGTTCTTC. Its protein is CASSLSSRPYNEQFF.

The CDR3: CASSLAGADTQYF. CDR3 nucleotides: TGCGCCAGCAGCTTGGCTGGCGCAGATACGCAGTATTTT. The rearrangement joins TRBV5-1 to TRBJ2-3, with D uncertain. The V end lost 0 bases, the J end lost 4 bases, and 6 bases lay between the germline ends. The CDR3 extends over 13 amino acids. The germline gives CDR1 SGHRS, CDR2 YFSETQ.